The rows below give T cell receptor beta chains drawn from one sample of a study of T cells in localized non-small cell lung cancer. Libraries were prepared by immunoSEQ multiplex PCR; TCRdb keeps only in-frame clonotypes and omits some of them. The sample holds around 2,500 clones; approximately 22% are singletons and the top ten take more than 10%. Sequences were derived from lung tumor tissue, sampled before any cancer treatment. The receptors here all came from a man aged 35 to 69 with stage I lung adenocarcinoma. CDR3s include the opening cysteine and the closing phenylalanine or tryptophan. D genes are given only for firm matches. Clone size appears in some rows only: once, few, many, or a class for an expanded clone.

size: few
V: TRBV11-3
J: TRBJ2-4
D: TRBD1
CDR3: CASSFRTGANIQYF
DNA: TGTGCCAGCAGCTTTAGGACAGGGGCGAACATTCAGTACTTC

size: medium-sized
V: TRBV6-1
J: TRBJ1-2
D: -
CDR3: CASSEVLGAYGYTF
DNA: TGTGCCAGCAGTGAAGTCCTAGGGGCCTATGGCTACACCTTC

size: few
V: TRBV29-1
J: TRBJ2-1
D: TRBD2
CDR3: CSVAPAGGRHEQFF
DNA: TGCAGCGTTGCCCCTGCGGGAGGGCGGCATGAGCAGTTCTTC

size: -
V: TRBV19
J: TRBJ2-6
D: -
CDR3: CASSIVDSGANVLTF
DNA: TGTGCCAGTAGTATCGTAGACTCTGGGGCCAACGTCCTGACTTTC

size: medium-sized
V: TRBV11-3
J: TRBJ1-5
D: -
CDR3: CASSLQGGNQPQHF
DNA: TGTGCCAGCAGCTTACAGGGAGGCAATCAGCCCCAGCATTTT

size: -
V: TRBV7-5
J: TRBJ2-3
D: -
CDR3: CASSTGGGGLTDTQYF
DNA: TGTGCCAGCAGCACCGGCGGTGGGGGGCTCACAGATACGCAGTATTTT

size: -
V: TRBV11-3
J: TRBJ1-2
D: -
CDR3: CASSLLPTDYGYTF
DNA: TGTGCCAGCAGCTTATTGCCGACAGACTATGGCTACACCTTC

size: medium-sized
V: TRBV11-3
J: TRBJ2-7
D: TRBD1
CDR3: CASSSGTGSDEQYF
DNA: TGTGCCAGCAGCTCCGGGACAGGGTCTGACGAGCAGTACTTC

size: few
V: TRBV6-7
J: TRBJ2-5
D: TRBD2
CDR3: CASRKASGGQETQYF
DNA: TGTGCCAGCCGCAAGGCTAGCGGGGGACAAGAGACCCAGTACTTC

size: -
V: TRBV6-8
J: TRBJ2-2
D: -
CDR3: CASLGQGINTGELFF
DNA: TGTGCCAGTCTTGGGCAGGGGATAAACACCGGGGAGCTGTTTTTT

size: once
V: TRBV29-1
J: TRBJ2-3
D: -
CDR3: CSTRAVGGDTQYF
DNA: TGCAGCACCCGGGCCGTAGGGGGAGATACGCAGTATTTT

size: few
V: TRBV28
J: TRBJ2-7
D: TRBD1
CDR3: CASSRTGRPYEQYF
DNA: TGTGCCAGCAGCCGGACAGGGAGGCCCTACGAGCAGTACTTC

size: few
V: TRBV9
J: TRBJ2-2
D: TRBD2
CDR3: CASSRLAGGPTGELFF
DNA: TGTGCCAGCAGTAGACTAGCGGGAGGGCCTACCGGGGAGCTGTTTTTT

size: few
V: TRBV11-3
J: TRBJ2-5
D: TRBD1
CDR3: CASSPTGDQETQYF
DNA: TGTGCCAGCAGCCCGACAGGGGATCAAGAGACCCAGTACTTC

size: few
V: TRBV6-7
J: TRBJ1-4
D: TRBD1
CDR3: CASSRDRHEKLFF
DNA: TGTGCCAGCAGCCGGGACAGGCATGAAAAACTGTTTTTT

size: -
V: TRBV9
J: TRBJ1-5
D: -
CDR3: CASRGSTADSNQPQHF
DNA: TGTGCCAGCAGGGGGTCGACGGCGGATAGCAATCAGCCCCAGCATTTT

size: -
V: TRBV6-8
J: TRBJ1-3
D: -
CDR3: CASSLAGTGNTIYF
DNA: TGTGCCAGCAGTTTAGCAGGGACTGGAAACACCATATATTTT

size: medium-sized
V: TRBV6-8
J: TRBJ1-2
D: -
CDR3: CASSYLAQGGYGYTF
DNA: TGTGCCAGCAGTTACCTGGCCCAGGGAGGCTATGGCTACACCTTC

size: -
V: TRBV15
J: TRBJ2-7
D: TRBD2
CDR3: CATSRGDYSYEQYF
DNA: TGTGCCACCAGCAGGGGGGACTACTCCTACGAGCAGTACTTC

size: few
V: TRBV6-8
J: TRBJ2-7
D: -
CDR3: CASSSQAVGANYEQYF
DNA: TGTGCCAGCAGCTCCCAAGCTGTGGGGGCTAACTACGAGCAGTACTTC

size: -
V: TRBV28
J: TRBJ1-5
D: -
CDR3: CASSSGSQPQHF
DNA: TGTGCCAGCAGTTCAGGTTCTCAGCCCCAGCATTTT

size: few
V: TRBV9
J: TRBJ2-3
D: TRBD2
CDR3: CASSVGGTSGSTDTQYF
DNA: TGTGCCAGCAGCGTAGGAGGGACTAGCGGAAGCACAGATACGCAGTATTTT

size: large
V: TRBV6-8
J: TRBJ2-7
D: TRBD2
CDR3: CASSDQTSGRASSSYEQYF
DNA: TGTGCCAGCAGTGACCAGACTAGCGGGAGGGCCTCTAGCTCCTACGAGCAGTACTTC

size: few
V: TRBV6-8
J: TRBJ1-1
D: TRBD1
CDR3: CASSPLTGMNTEAFF
DNA: TGTGCCAGCAGCCCCCTGACAGGGATGAACACTGAAGCTTTCTTT

size: few
V: TRBV9
J: TRBJ2-3
D: -
CDR3: CATGQALRDTQYF
DNA: TGTGCCACGGGGCAGGCCCTGAGGGATACGCAGTATTTT

size: -
V: TRBV11-3
J: TRBJ2-1
D: -
CDR3: CASSLELATYNEQFF
DNA: TGTGCCAGCAGCTTAGAGCTAGCAACCTACAATGAGCAGTTCTTC

size: -
V: TRBV11-3
J: TRBJ2-2
D: TRBD2
CDR3: CASSRTSGGAGDGELFF
DNA: TGTGCCAGCAGCCGGACTAGCGGGGGGGCCGGTGACGGGGAGCTGTTTTTT

size: large
V: TRBV28
J: TRBJ2-6
D: -
CDR3: CASLTLHDRGSGANVLTF
DNA: TGTGCCAGCTTAACCCTCCATGATCGCGGTTCTGGGGCCAACGTCCTGACTTTC

size: few
V: TRBV19
J: TRBJ1-5
D: -
CDR3: CASSLDGGNQPQHF
DNA: TGTGCCAGTAGCCTGGACGGGGGCAATCAGCCCCAGCATTTT

size: -
V: TRBV5-1
J: TRBJ2-3
D: TRBD1
CDR3: CASSFMGQGGTDTQYF
DNA: TGCGCCAGCAGCTTTATGGGACAGGGTGGGACAGATACGCAGTATTTT

size: -
V: TRBV28
J: TRBJ1-4
D: -
CDR3: CASSLTDSNEKLFF
DNA: TGTGCCAGCAGTTTGACGGACAGTAATGAAAAACTGTTTTTT

size: few
V: TRBV6-8
J: TRBJ1-4
D: -
CDR3: CASSDCPSLLVDNEKLFF
DNA: TGTGCCAGCAGTGACTGTCCAAGTCTCCTAGTCGACAATGAAAAACTGTTTTTT

size: once
V: TRBV5-1
J: TRBJ2-3
D: -
CDR3: CASSLDPGGTDTQYF
DNA: TGCGCCAGCAGCTTGGATCCAGGGGGCACAGATACGCAGTATTTT

size: -
V: TRBV11-3
J: TRBJ2-7
D: -
CDR3: CASSLEGPAPLEQYF
DNA: TGTGCCAGCAGCTTGGAGGGACCAGCCCCCCTCGAGCAGTACTTC

size: few
V: TRBV28
J: TRBJ1-3
D: TRBD1
CDR3: CASRSDRVSGNTIYF
DNA: TGTGCCAGCAGATCCGACAGGGTCTCTGGAAACACCATATATTTT

size: -
V: TRBV9
J: TRBJ2-1
D: -
CDR3: CASSEDDIYNEQFF
DNA: TGTGCCAGCAGCGAGGACGACATCTACAATGAGCAGTTCTTC

size: -
V: TRBV4-2
J: TRBJ2-7
D: -
CDR3: CASTRSSLYEQYF
DNA: TGTGCCAGCACCAGGTCAAGCCTATACGAGCAGTACTTC

size: medium-sized
V: TRBV11-3
J: TRBJ2-1
D: -
CDR3: CASSARRGAYNEQFF
DNA: TGTGCCAGCAGCGCGAGGAGGGGGGCCTACAATGAGCAGTTCTTC

size: -
V: TRBV5-1
J: TRBJ2-6
D: TRBD1
CDR3: CASSLGTGASGANVLTF
DNA: TGCGCCAGCAGCTTGGGGACAGGGGCTTCTGGGGCCAACGTCCTGACTTTC

size: -
V: TRBV28
J: TRBJ2-1
D: -
CDR3: CASSPGTLDYNEQFF
DNA: TGTGCCAGCAGCCCCGGGACACTTGACTACAATGAGCAGTTCTTC

size: medium-sized
V: TRBV11-3
J: TRBJ2-5
D: TRBD1
CDR3: CASSPTGGQETQYF
DNA: TGTGCCAGCAGCCCTACAGGGGGACAAGAGACCCAGTACTTC

size: few
V: TRBV7-6
J: TRBJ2-1
D: TRBD2
CDR3: CASSPLAGSSYNEQFF
DNA: TGTGCCAGCAGCCCCCTAGCGGGTTCGTCCTACAATGAGCAGTTCTTC

size: medium-sized
V: TRBV7-5
J: TRBJ2-7
D: -
CDR3: CASSLGLLLAGGSSYEQYF
DNA: TGTGCCAGCAGCTTAGGCCTCCTTCTAGCGGGGGGGAGCTCCTACGAGCAGTACTTC

size: -
V: TRBV19
J: TRBJ1-6
D: TRBD1
CDR3: CASSNLGWTGEEPPLHF
DNA: TGTGCCAGTAGCAACTTAGGTTGGACAGGGGAAGAACCACCCCTCCACTTT

size: -
V: TRBV5-1
J: TRBJ2-1
D: -
CDR3: CASSLLDSSYNEQFF
DNA: TGCGCCAGCAGCTTGCTGGACTCGTCCTACAATGAGCAGTTCTTC

size: -
V: TRBV11-3
J: TRBJ2-3
D: -
CDR3: CASSQGGKGTDTQYF
DNA: TGTGCCAGCAGCCAAGGCGGGAAAGGCACAGATACGCAGTATTTT

size: -
V: TRBV6-8
J: TRBJ2-3
D: -
CDR3: CASSLNGGGLNTDTQYF
DNA: TGTGCCAGCAGCCTCAACGGAGGGGGCTTAAACACAGATACGCAGTATTTT

size: -
V: TRBV18
J: TRBJ2-1
D: TRBD2
CDR3: CASSPGLVAGNEQFF
DNA: TGTGCCAGCTCACCGGGACTAGTCGCAGGCAATGAGCAGTTCTTC

size: -
V: TRBV11-3
J: TRBJ2-6
D: TRBD2
CDR3: CASSLGGDGANVLTF
DNA: TGTGCCAGCAGCTTGGGAGGGGACGGGGCCAACGTCCTGACTTTC

size: -
V: TRBV11-3
J: TRBJ2-1
D: -
CDR3: CASSSSPDTSYNEQFF
DNA: TGTGCCAGCAGCTCATCCCCGGACACGTCCTACAATGAGCAGTTCTTC

size: -
V: TRBV5-1
J: TRBJ2-7
D: -
CDR3: CASSFVTGPLYEQYF
DNA: TGCGCCAGCAGCTTCGTGACGGGACCCCTCTACGAGCAGTACTTC

size: -
V: TRBV11-3
J: TRBJ2-2
D: TRBD1
CDR3: CASSLLDRGTGELFF
DNA: TGTGCCAGCAGCTTGTTGGACAGGGGAACCGGGGAGCTGTTTTTT

size: -
V: TRBV9
J: TRBJ2-7
D: TRBD1
CDR3: CASSDRTGSLYEQYF
DNA: TGTGCCAGCAGTGACAGGACAGGAAGCCTCTACGAGCAGTACTTC

size: -
V: TRBV2
J: TRBJ2-7
D: TRBD1
CDR3: CASSDQGRGQEQYF
DNA: TGTGCCAGCAGTGATCAGGGCAGGGGGCAGGAGCAGTACTTC

size: few
V: TRBV11-3
J: TRBJ2-1
D: TRBD2
CDR3: CASSQQRVSGGFTEQFF
DNA: TGTGCCAGCAGCCAACAACGTGTTAGCGGGGGCTTCACTGAGCAGTTCTTC